Detailed here is one T cell receptor (beta chain). There are a few counts of this clonotype. Its specific antigen is unknown. It has no much larger one-base neighbor in the sample; base qualities were not kept. Via the germline V gene, CDR1 is MNHEY and CDR2 SVGEGT. The junction carries 8 bases between V and J, which are trimmed by 2 bases and 3 bases respectively. Inclusive of the bounding cysteine and phenylalanine, the CDR3 is 13 residues long. The entry retains the CDR3 DNA only, 39 bases that are in frame from base 1. These data belong to a study of response to subunit inactivated influenza vaccine (dated by TCRdb to 2016 to 2019). Background on the whole study: Deep quantitative profiling of the T cell receptor repertoire was used in the study to follow responses to a trivalent subunit inactivated influenza vaccine.

What the authors observed across the whole study: The authors proposed that each seasonal influenza vaccination may bring in only a limited number of new T cells.

The library was built by means of RT-PCR. TCRdb names Illumina HiSeq 2500 as the instrument used. The public reads were quality trimmed at Q25 with fastp and then assembled into clones with MiXCR by TCRdb, keeping productive beta chains. Every distinct CDR3 protein forms one entry, paired with its most common genes and DNA. The sample records more than 400,000 distinct CDR3 sequences, 7.2% of which are singletons. The ten largest clones take up under 15% of the sample. The TCR originated in a man aged 45 to 75 who received an inactivated influenza vaccine. Donor details come from another sample of the same person, matched by shared clones. The sequence joins TRBV6-2 or TRBV6-3 to TRBJ2-7; no D gene is confidently identified. The source material was PBMCs from blood, sampled 23 to 25 months after vaccination. The DNA reads TGTGCCAGCAGTTACGCCAGGATCTACGAGCAGTACTTC. Translated, this gives CASSYARIYEQYF.